The 22 T cell receptor beta chains reported below all come from one sample, sequenced in a study of T cell changes during pregnancy in multiple sclerosis. Using immunoSEQ multiplex PCR, the repertoire was profiled, and TCRdb retains in-frame clones only, with some absent. The data contain tens of thousands of clones, just under 95% of them singletons. The input for sequencing was peripheral blood, taken in the second trimester of pregnancy. These TCRs come from a female donor with multiple sclerosis, enrolled in a pregnancy study.

The chain links TRBV30 to TRBJ2-5; the match to TRBD2 covers 8 bases. V lost 1 base, J lost 4 bases, and 8 bases stayed unmatched. CDR3 length: 15 residues. The germline CDR1 and CDR2 sequences are GTSNPN and SVGIG (reference sequence). The CDR3 sequence is CAWSEYGGALETQYF. CDR3 DNA: TGTGCCTGGAGTGAATACGGGGGGGCCCTAGAGACCCAGTACTTC.

The chain joins TRBV11-3 to TRBJ2-1; 8 positions agree with TRBD2. J was trimmed by 7 bases and V by 3 bases; bases with no gene match: 2. This CDR3 comprises 13 residues. The germline V gene has CDR1 SGHNT and CDR2 YENEEA. The CDR3 nucleotides read TGTGCCAGCAGCTTCACTAGCGGTAATGAGCAGTTCTTC. Its translation: CASSFTSGNEQFF.

The sample holds one count of this clone. The V and J genes are TRBV9 and TRBJ1-6; the match to TRBD1 covers 10 bases. The length of the CDR3 is 18 residues. V trimming: 2 bases; J trimming: 2 bases; junction bases outside the gene matches: 7. The germline V gene has CDR1 SGDLS and CDR2 YYNGEE. The CDR3 reads CASSVSRQGATYNSPLHF. The CDR3 coding sequence is TGTGCCAGCAGCGTCAGCCGACAGGGGGCGACCTATAATTCACCCCTCCACTTT.

This clone appeared once. The chain recombines TRBV19 with TRBJ1-2, with D possibly matching TRBD1 (5 bases). In germline, CDR1 is LNHDA, CDR2 SQIVND (reference sequence). V gave up 3 bases and J gave up 0 bases, with 17 bases separating them. This CDR3 contains 17 residues. This chain's CDR3 is CASSMGGAHPANYGYTF. CDR3 nucleotides: TGTGCCAGTAGTATGGGGGGTGCCCACCCAGCTAACTATGGCTACACCTTC. Supplemented by reference TRBV19 and TRBJ1-2, the full variable domain reads DGGITQSPKYLFRKEGQNVTLSCEQNLNHDAMYWYRQDPGQGLRLIYYSQIVNDFQKGDIAEGYSVSREKKESFPLTVTSAQKNPTAFYLCASSMGGAHPANYGYTFGSGTRLTVV.

The V call is TRBV5-1, the J call TRBJ2-1, with 9 bases identical to TRBD1. J gave up 5 bases and V 3 bases, and 3 bases lay outside the gene matches. Germline values: CDR1 SGHRS, CDR2 YFSETQ. The CDR3 covers 14 residues. CDR3 in amino acids: CASSWDRVDNEQFF. Here the CDR3 DNA reads TGCGCCAGCAGCTGGGACAGGGTTGACAATGAGCAGTTCTTC.

V gene TRBV11-3 combines with J gene TRBJ2-3; 12 nucleotides align to TRBD2. V lost 5 bases and J lost 0; bases outside the gene matches: 6. This CDR3 has 17 amino acids. From germline, CDR1 is SGHNT and CDR2 YENEEA. The CDR3 region is CASSRRTSGVSTDTQYF. CDR3 coding DNA: TGTGCCAGCAGCCGTCGGACTAGCGGGGTGAGCACAGATACGCAGTATTTT.

J is TRBJ2-1 and V is TRBV6-4; 10 bases agree with TRBD2. The CDR3 is 14 residues long. After removal of 3 bases from V and 7 bases from J, the junction contained 3 bases not matched to a gene. The germline CDR1 and CDR2 sequences are MRHNA and SNTAGT. CDR3 in amino acids: CASSEAGGLNEQFF. Here the CDR3 DNA reads TGTGCCAGCAGTGAAGCGGGAGGGCTGAATGAGCAGTTCTTC.

Of note for this clone: Mismatch with germline at one junction end may stem from a read error. The chain combines TRBV10-3 with TRBJ2-1, with TRBD2 identical over 12 bases. The germline gives CDR1 ENHRY, CDR2 SYGVKD. The CDR3 length is 15 residues. The DNA of the CDR3 is TGTGCCATCAGTGAGCTAGCGGGAGGGCCGTGGGACAGGCTCTTC. This gives the protein CAISELAGGPWDRLF.

This chain joins TRBV19 and TRBJ2-7; 9 nucleotides match TRBD1. Trimming at V came to 6 bases and at J to 2 bases, leaving 5 bases not matched to a gene. Per the germline V gene, CDR1 is LNHDA and CDR2 is SQIVND (reference sequence). The CDR3 totals 14 residues. CDR3 DNA sequence: TGTGCCAGTAGCGCCGGGACAGGGACCTACGAGCAGTACTTC. It encodes CASSAGTGTYEQYF.

The J gene is TRBJ1-2, the V gene TRBV5-6, with D hard to call. The CDR3 is 14 amino acids. Looked up from germline, CDR1 is SGHDT and CDR2 is YYEEEE. The V and J ends lost 0 bases and 2 bases respectively, with 8 bases between them. CDR3: CASSLAGVNYGYTF. The CDR3 bases are TGTGCCAGCAGCTTGGCAGGCGTAAACTATGGCTACACCTTC.

The chain uses TRBV6-6 and TRBJ1-1; the match to TRBD1 covers 7 bases. The V gene end was trimmed by 3 bases and the J gene end by 4 bases; junction bases not matched to a gene: 2. The length of the CDR3 is 13 residues. Looked up from germline, CDR1 is MNHNY and CDR2 is SVGAGI (reference sequence). CDR3 coding DNA: TGTGCCAGCAGTTATAACAGGGGCACTGAAGCTTTCTTT. This codes for CASSYNRGTEAFF.

The chain is built from TRBV6-6 and TRBJ2-2, with D possibly being TRBD2 (5 bases). Germline lookup yields CDR1 MNHNY and CDR2 SVGAGI (reference sequence). This CDR3 contains 13 residues. V lost 9 bases and J 0 bases, leaving 8 bases between the germline ends. CDR3 nucleotide sequence: TGTGCCAGTTCCGGGACGAACACCGGGGAGCTGTTTTTT. Translated: CASSGTNTGELFF.

The chain carries TRBV27 and TRBJ1-5; weak D call: TRBD1 (6 bases). Between the trimmed V and J ends, which lost 3 bases and 7 bases, there was a span of 13 bases. The CDR3 length is 14 residues. Germline-derived CDR1 and CDR2 are MNHEY and SMNVEV (reference sequence). Here the CDR3 reads CASSLTGRDQPQHF. CDR3 in DNA: TGTGCCAGCAGTTTGACAGGCAGGGACCAGCCCCAGCATTTT.

V is TRBV14 and J is TRBJ2-2; 7 nucleotides agree with TRBD2. CDR3 length: 17 residues. The germline CDR1 and CDR2 sequences are SGHDN and FVKESK. The junction had 8 bases not matched to a gene; V was cut back by 0 bases and J by 4 bases. The CDR3 region is CASSQDPSGAITGELFF. In DNA form, the CDR3 reads TGTGCCAGCAGCCAAGATCCTAGCGGAGCGATCACCGGGGAGCTGTTTTTT. The whole variable domain, filled in from reference TRBV14 and TRBJ2-2, reads EAGVTQFPSHSVIEKGQTVTLRCDPISGHDNLYWYRRVMGKEIKFLLHFVKESKQDESGMPNNRFLAERTGGTYSTLKVQPAELEDSGVYFCASSQDPSGAITGELFFGEGSRLTVL.

The rearrangement uses TRBV6-1 and TRBJ2-1; the match to TRBD2 covers 7 bases. Germline V lookup: CDR1 MNHNS, CDR2 SASEGT. J was trimmed by 4 bases and V by 8 bases; bases with no gene match: 8. The CDR3 is 14 residues long. The CDR3 spells CASLLAEKYNEQFF. CDR3 coding DNA: TGTGCCAGCCTCCTAGCGGAGAAATACAATGAGCAGTTCTTC.

Concerning this clone: At one boundary the junction diverges from the germline segment, which might be a read error. The chain has TRBV7-2 and TRBJ2-7; D ambiguous. CDR1 is SGHTA and CDR2 is FQGNSA in the germline V gene. The CDR3 has 12 amino acids. CDR3 loop: CASSFTSYELYF. The CDR3 DNA reads TGTGCCAGCAGCTTTACGTCCTACGAGCTGTACTTC.

The chain recombines TRBV7-9 with TRBJ2-4, with TRBD1 matching over 12 bases. The V gene's germline CDR1 is SEHNR and CDR2 FQNEAQ (reference sequence). V gave up 6 bases and J gave up 3 bases; unmatched junction bases: 15. The CDR3 runs to 19 residues. The CDR3 spells CASRPPGTGGAVGKNIQYF. The CDR3, as DNA: TGTGCCAGCAGACCCCCCGGGACAGGGGGCGCAGTAGGCAAAAACATTCAGTACTTC.

This clone was counted once. The genes are TRBV28 and TRBJ2-7; 7 nucleotides line up with TRBD1. The CDR3 is 17 amino acids. The V segment lost 5 bases and the J segment 0 bases; nucleotides outside the gene matches: 13. Germline V gene data show CDR1 as MDHEN and CDR2 as SYDVKM. This CDR3 reads CASSPIQGLASSYEQYF. The CDR3 DNA is TGTGCCAGCAGTCCAATACAGGGGTTAGCGAGCTCCTACGAGCAGTACTTC.

The chain uses TRBV19 and TRBJ1-4; possibly TRBD1 for D (6 bases). Trimming pared 3 bases from V and 6 bases from J, leaving 17 bases between. CDR1 is LNHDA, CDR2 SQIVND, per germline (reference sequence). The CDR3 covers 16 residues. The chain's CDR3 is CASSIARSGGHEKLFF. In nucleotides, the CDR3 is TGTGCCAGTAGTATCGCCCGGAGTGGGGGCCATGAAAAACTGTTTTTT.

The chain carries TRBV2 and TRBJ2-7; the match to TRBD2 covers 13 bases. Looked up from germline, CDR1 is SNHLY and CDR2 is FYNNEI. The CDR3 has 19 residues. Germline trimming cut 3 bases from V and 2 bases from J; bases unmatched to any gene: 13. This CDR3 is CASSERYLRLAGGPYEQYF. CDR3 coding DNA: TGTGCCAGCAGTGAGCGGTACCTTAGACTAGCGGGGGGTCCCTACGAGCAGTACTTC.

The chain links TRBV20-1 to TRBJ2-1; D might be TRBD2 (5 bases). Trimming shortened V by 5 bases and J by 11 bases, and 13 bases separated the two germline ends. CDR1 and CDR2 (germline): DFQATT, SNEGSKA (reference sequence). CDR3 length equals 11 residues. The CDR3 coding sequence is TGCAGTGCTCGTAGGACTGGTCAGCAGTTCTTC. Its protein is CSARRTGQQFF.

This chain joins TRBV7-3 and TRBJ2-1; 11 nucleotides align to TRBD2. The CDR3 sequence is 14 residues long. J gave up 6 bases and V 5 bases, and 3 bases lay outside the gene matches. Looked up from germline, CDR1 is SGHTA and CDR2 is FQGTGA. The CDR3 DNA reads as TGTGCCAGCAGCATTAGCGGGAGGGCCAATGAGCAGTTCTTC. Protein sequence: CASSISGRANEQFF.